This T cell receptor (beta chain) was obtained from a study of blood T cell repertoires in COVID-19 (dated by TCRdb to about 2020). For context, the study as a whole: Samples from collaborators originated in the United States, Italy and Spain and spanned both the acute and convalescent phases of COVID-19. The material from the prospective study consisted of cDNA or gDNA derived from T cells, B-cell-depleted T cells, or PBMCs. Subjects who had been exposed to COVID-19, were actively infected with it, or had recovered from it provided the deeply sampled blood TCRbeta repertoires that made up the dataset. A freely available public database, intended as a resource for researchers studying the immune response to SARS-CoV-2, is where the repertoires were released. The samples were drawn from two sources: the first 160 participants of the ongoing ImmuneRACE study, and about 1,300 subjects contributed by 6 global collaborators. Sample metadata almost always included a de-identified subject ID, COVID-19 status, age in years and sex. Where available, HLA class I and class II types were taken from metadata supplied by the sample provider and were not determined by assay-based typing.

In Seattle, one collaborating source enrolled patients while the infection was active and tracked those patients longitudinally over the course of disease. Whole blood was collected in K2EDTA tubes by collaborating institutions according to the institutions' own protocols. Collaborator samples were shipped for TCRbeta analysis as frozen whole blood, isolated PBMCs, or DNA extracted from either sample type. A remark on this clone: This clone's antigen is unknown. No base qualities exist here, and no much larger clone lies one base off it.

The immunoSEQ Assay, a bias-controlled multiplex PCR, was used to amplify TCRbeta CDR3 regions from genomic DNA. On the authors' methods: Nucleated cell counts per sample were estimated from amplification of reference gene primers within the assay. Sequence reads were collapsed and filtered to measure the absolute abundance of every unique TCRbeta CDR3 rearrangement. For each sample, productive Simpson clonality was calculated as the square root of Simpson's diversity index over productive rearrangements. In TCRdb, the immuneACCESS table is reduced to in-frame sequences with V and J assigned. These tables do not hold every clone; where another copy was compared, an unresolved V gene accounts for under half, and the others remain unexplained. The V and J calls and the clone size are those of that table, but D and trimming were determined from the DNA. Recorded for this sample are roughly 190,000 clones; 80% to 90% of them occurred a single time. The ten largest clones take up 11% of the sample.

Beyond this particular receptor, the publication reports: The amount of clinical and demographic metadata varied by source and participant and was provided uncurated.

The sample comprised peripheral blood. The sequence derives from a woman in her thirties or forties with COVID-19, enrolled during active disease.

The bases are TGCAGTGCTAGTACAGCTAGCACAGATACGCAGTATTTT. Its protein is CSASTASTDTQYF. The V gene is TRBV20-1 and the J gene is TRBJ2-3; no D gene can be assigned with confidence. Including cysteine and phenylalanine, the CDR3 has 13 amino acids. Of all the DNA, just the CDR3 is kept, 39 bases in frame from base 1. CDR1 DFQATT and CDR2 SNEGSKA were looked up in the germline V gene (reference sequence). V lost 3 bases and J lost 0 bases; the stretch between them is 7 bases long.